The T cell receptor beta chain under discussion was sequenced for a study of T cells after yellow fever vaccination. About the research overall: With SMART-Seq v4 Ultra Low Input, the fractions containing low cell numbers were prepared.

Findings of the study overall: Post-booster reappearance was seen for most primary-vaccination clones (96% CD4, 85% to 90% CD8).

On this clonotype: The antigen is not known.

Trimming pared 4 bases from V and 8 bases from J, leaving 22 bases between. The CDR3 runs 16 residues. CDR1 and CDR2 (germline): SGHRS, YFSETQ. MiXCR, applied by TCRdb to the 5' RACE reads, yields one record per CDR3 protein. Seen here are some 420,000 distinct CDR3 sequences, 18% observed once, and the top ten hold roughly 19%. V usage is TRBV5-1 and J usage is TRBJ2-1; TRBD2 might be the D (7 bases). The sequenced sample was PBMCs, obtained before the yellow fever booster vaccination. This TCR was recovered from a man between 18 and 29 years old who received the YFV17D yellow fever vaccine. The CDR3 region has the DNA TGCGCCAGCAGCCGGGGGGCACTAGCTCAAATGGATGAGCAGTTCTTC. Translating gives CASSRGALAQMDEQFF.